This T cell receptor beta chain originates from a study of blood T cell repertoires in COVID-19. On the study more broadly: The United States, Italy and Spain supplied acute and convalescent COVID-19 samples. T cells, B-cell-depleted T cells, or PBMCs supplied cDNA or gDNA.

CDR3 size: 15 residues. J was trimmed by 11 bases and V by 5 bases; bases with no gene match: 13. Looked up from germline, CDR1 is SGHVS and CDR2 is FQNEAQ. Libraries were prepared by immunoSEQ multiplex PCR; TCRdb keeps only in-frame clonotypes and omits some of them. Altogether about 140,000 clones are present, 81% being singletons, with the ten largest covering more than 8%. The chain uses TRBV7-8 and TRBJ2-1, with 9 positions matching TRBD2. Sequences were obtained from peripheral blood. This sequence originates from a human donor in a cohort sampled during active COVID-19. The CDR3 sequence is CASSPRGAGGPQQFF. Written as DNA, the CDR3 is TGTGCCAGCAGCCCCCGGGGTGCGGGAGGGCCCCAGCAGTTCTTC.